This paragraph reports one T cell receptor beta chain. The same CDR3 is also encoded by other DNA sequences in this sample. These data originate in a study of shared clonotypes between healthy human individuals. This table comes from immunoSEQ multiplex PCR, and its TCRdb copy is limited to in-frame clones, with some not included. Of a few million clones in the sample, more than 80% were seen once. The V gene's germline CDR1 is SGHNT and CDR2 YENEEA. V lost 3 bases to trimming and J lost 0 bases, with 7 bases between them. CDR3 length: 14 residues. The chain couples TRBV11-3 to TRBJ2-3; no firm D call. The receptor was derived from a man aged 18 to 30 in good health. Material for sequencing was naive CD4+ T cells sorted from blood. Subset defined: CD45RA+ positively selected. CDR3 DNA: TGTGCCAGCAGCTTGGGGTCTAGCACAGATACGCAGTATTTT. Its protein is CASSLGSSTDTQYF. The full variable domain, its missing parts supplied by reference TRBV11-3 and TRBJ2-3, is EAGVVQSPRYKIIEKKQPVAFWCNPISGHNTLYWYLQNLGQGPELLIRYENEEAVDDSQLPKDRFSAERLKGVDSTLKIQPAELGDSAVYLCASSLGSSTDTQYFGPGTRLTVL.